This T cell receptor (beta chain) originates from a study of blood T cell repertoires in COVID-19. Overall study context: T cells, B-cell-depleted T cells, or PBMCs provided the cDNA or gDNA that served as material.

The CDR3 contains 13 residues. Germline CDR1 SGHKS, CDR2 YYEKEE (reference sequence). The J segment lost 5 bases and the V segment lost 4 bases, leaving 4 bases of the junction unmatched. Authors' analysis steps: For nucleated cells, counts were estimated from reference gene primer amplification. Data came from immunoSEQ multiplex PCR; TCRdb stores just in-frame clones and leaves some out. V, J and clone size were drawn from that table, and D and trimming were deduced from the DNA. The sample shows about 120,000 clones, about four fifths of them seen only once. The sample was peripheral blood. The receptor was isolated from a man aged 55 to 70 with acute or convalescent COVID-19. The chain employs TRBV5-5 and TRBJ2-5; 8 nucleotides match TRBD1. CDR3 coding DNA: TGTGCCAGCAGCCCGACAGGGGACGAGACCCAGTACTTC. This encodes CASSPTGDETQYF.